Detailed here is one TCR beta chain. Its antigen specificity is not known. One base away there is no much larger clone; base qualities are not given. This record belongs to a study of blood T cell repertoires in COVID-19 (dated by TCRdb to between 2020 and 2021). Regarding the study in general: Samples from collaborators originated in the United States, Italy and Spain and spanned both the acute and convalescent phases of COVID-19. The prospective study material was composed of cDNA or gDNA derived from T cells, B-cell-depleted T cells, or PBMCs. The dataset comprised deeply sampled blood TCRbeta repertoires from subjects exposed to, actively infected with, or recovered from COVID-19. A freely available public database, intended as a resource for researchers studying the immune response to SARS-CoV-2, is where the repertoires were released. Samples came from the ongoing ImmuneRACE study (first 160 participants) plus 1,254 subjects from 6 global collaborators. Sample metadata almost always included a de-identified subject ID, COVID-19 status, age in years and sex. Where HLA class I and class II types were available, the types were taken from metadata supplied by the sample provider, not from assay-based typing. Study-wide conclusions, independent of this receptor: The quantity of clinical and demographic metadata differed by source and by participant and was supplied without curation.

Whole blood was collected in K2EDTA tubes by collaborating institutions according to the institutions' own protocols. For TCRbeta analysis, collaborators shipped samples as frozen whole blood, isolated PBMCs, or DNA extracted from either of those sample types. TCRbeta CDR3 regions were amplified from genomic DNA using the immunoSEQ Assay, a bias-controlled multiplex PCR. In the source study's methods: The number of nucleated cells in each sample was estimated from the amplification of reference gene primers within the assay. To quantify the absolute abundance of each unique TCRbeta CDR3 rearrangement, sequence reads were collapsed and filtered. For each sample, productive Simpson clonality was calculated as the square root of Simpson's diversity index over productive rearrangements. TCRdb holds this immuneACCESS table with in-frame rearrangements only. Some clones are missing; in checked studies, unresolved V genes explain under half, and the rest has no known cause. The V and J calls and the clone size are those of that table, but D and trimming were determined from the DNA. The sample has approximately 60,000 clones on record, about four fifths of them singletons. Jointly, the top ten make up less than 25% of the sample.

V sheds 0 bases and J sheds 2 bases, leaving 5 bases between their ends. From the cysteine through the phenylalanine, the CDR3 covers 14 amino acids. Only the CDR3 DNA is retained, 42 bases long and in frame from the first base. The CDR1 and CDR2 encoded by the germline V gene (reference sequence) are MNHEY and SMNVEV. This sequence uses TRBV27 and TRBJ1-3; possibly the D gene is TRBD1, per 5 matching bases. The receptor's source is a woman in her sixties with acute or convalescent COVID-19. The specimen was peripheral blood. Here is the DNA: TGTGCCAGCAGTTTATCAGGGGCTGGAAACACCATATATTTT. This gives the protein CASSLSGAGNTIYF.